Shown below are 27 T cell receptor beta chains from a single sample sequenced in a study of T cells in Graves' hyperthyroidism and ophthalmopathy. Regions amplified from RNA transcripts were the TCR beta CDR3 regions. The TCR CDR3 was amplified in a first-round RT-PCR using the HTBI primer set. From the multiplex PCR reads, TCRdb called clonotypes with MiXCR, one entry per CDR3 protein. The data hold nearly 750,000 distinct CDR3 sequences, with roughly a third observed a single time. Source material: blood. Every receptor here comes from a woman between 40 and 50 years old with Graves' hyperthyroidism.

V gene TRBV6-6 combines with J gene TRBJ2-7, with D possibly being TRBD1 (5 bases). The germline CDR1 and CDR2 sequences are MNHNY and SVGAGI (reference sequence). Between the trimmed V and J ends, which lost 6 bases and 1 base, there was a span of 16 bases. This CDR3 comprises 15 residues. The CDR3 loop is CASSGTTASSYEQYF. The CDR3 DNA sequence: TGTGCCAGCAGCGGAACGACAGCCTCTTCCTACGAGCAGTACTTC.

This clonotype came up a few times. The J gene is TRBJ1-3, the V gene TRBV3-1, with unresolved D. This CDR3 spans 15 amino acids. Germline V gives CDR1 LGHDT, CDR2 YNNKEL (reference sequence). The germline V and J ends were trimmed by 1 base and 1 base, with 8 bases remaining between them. The CDR3 bases are TGTGCCAGCAGCCAAGGTTGGGAATCTGGAAACACCATATATTTT. Translating gives CASSQGWESGNTIYF.

This clonotype was seen just once. V usage is TRBV24-1 and J usage is TRBJ2-5; the D gene is possibly TRBD1 (6 bases). The CDR3 runs to 16 residues. V dropped 3 bases and J dropped 3 bases, with 16 bases sitting between them. The V gene's germline CDR1 is KGHDR and CDR2 SFDVKD. This CDR3 is CATSDPPGTPKETQYF. The CDR3 DNA reads TGTGCCACCAGTGATCCCCCCGGGACACCAAAAGAGACCCAGTACTTC.

Worth noting for this clonotype: A read error may be the cause here, since a much bigger clone is one base away. This rearrangement joins TRBV20-1 to TRBJ1-1, with D unresolved. Germline values: CDR1 DFQATT, CDR2 SNEGSKA (reference sequence). Between the trimmed V and J ends, which lost 7 bases and 0 bases, there was a span of 9 bases. This CDR3 contains 12 residues. The DNA for the CDR3 is TGCAGTGTTCAGGAGCTGAACACTGAAGCTTTCTTT. It is translated as CSVQELNTEAFF.

This clonotype was counted a few times. V is TRBV19 and J is TRBJ2-5, with D tentatively TRBD1 or TRBD2 (5 bases each). The CDR3 loop spans 15 amino acids. Germline V gene lookup returns CDR1 LNHDA and CDR2 SQIVND (reference sequence). V was shortened by 9 bases and J by 1 base, with 18 bases between the two germline ends. CDR3 nucleotides: TGTGCCAGCAGCTCCGGCTCGGGACCCCAAGAGACCCAGTACTTC. It translates to CASSSGSGPQETQYF.

This chain connects TRBV29-1 to TRBJ2-7; 12 bases are a match to TRBD1. The V gene end was trimmed by 3 bases and the J gene end by 4 bases; junction bases not matched to a gene: 7. The CDR3 extends over 15 amino acids. CDR1 is SQVTM, CDR2 ANQGSEA, per germline. As DNA, the CDR3 is TGCAGCGTTGACGACGGGGACAGGGGGCAGTACGAGCAGTACTTC. Amino acids: CSVDDGDRGQYEQYF.

Many counts were recorded for this clonotype. V is TRBV29-1 and J is TRBJ2-7; D is possibly TRBD1 or TRBD2 (6 bases each). Germline CDR1 SQVTM, CDR2 ANQGSEA. Trimming took off 2 bases at V and 2 bases at J, with 10 bases between the two ends. CDR3 length: 13 residues. The CDR3 DNA reads as TGCAGCGTTGAACAGGGGACTCCCTACGAGCAGTACTTC. Its translation: CSVEQGTPYEQYF.

This clonotype was picked up a small number of times. The chain employs TRBV10-3 and TRBJ2-7; D is perhaps TRBD1 or TRBD2 (5 bases each). Germline CDR1 reads ENHRY; CDR2 reads SYGVKD. V was clipped by 8 bases and J by 2 bases, with 13 bases between them. The CDR3 totals 13 residues. The CDR3 loop is CAIARGATYEQYF. Here the CDR3 DNA reads TGTGCCATCGCCCGAGGGGCCACCTACGAGCAGTACTTC.

Regarding this clonotype: A read error may produce the germline difference seen at one junction end. The chain is built from TRBV6-5 and TRBJ2-5; possibly TRBD2 for D (5 bases). The CDR3 has 16 amino acids. CDR1 is MNHEY and CDR2 is SVGAGI in the germline V gene. CDR3 amino acids: CASSYSLARLGETQHF. CDR3 bases: TGTGCCAGCAGTTACTCCCTGGCCAGGCTGGGAGAGACCCAGCACTTC.

This clonotype has only a few counts. The J gene is TRBJ2-7, the V gene TRBV5-5; 12 nucleotides align to TRBD2. With 4 bases clipped from V and 4 bases from J, the junction kept 6 bases outside the gene matches. Germline-derived CDR1 and CDR2 are SGHKS and YYEKEE (reference sequence). CDR3 length: 15 residues. The CDR3 here is CASSQTSGGTYEQYF. The CDR3 bases are TGTGCCAGCAGCCAGACTAGCGGGGGAACGTACGAGCAGTACTTC.

The rearrangement links TRBV15 to TRBJ1-1, with 9 bases identical to TRBD1. The CDR3 extends over 15 amino acids. V dropped 1 base and J dropped 7; count of bases not matched to a gene: 7. CDR1 and CDR2 (germline): LNHNV, YYDKDF (reference sequence). CDR3 nucleotides: TGTGCCACCAGCAGAGGGACAGGGGATATAGGTGAAGCTTTCTTT. It yields the protein CATSRGTGDIGEAFF.

This chain joins TRBV19 and TRBJ2-5, with D possibly TRBD2 on 5 matching bases. Trimming removed 4 bases at V and 2 bases at J, with 14 bases between. The germline CDR1 and CDR2 sequences are LNHDA and SQIVND (reference sequence). The CDR3 is made up of 15 amino acids. The CDR3 loop reads CASSNNRDNQETQYF. The CDR3 coding sequence is TGTGCCAGTAGTAATAACCGGGATAATCAAGAGACCCAGTACTTC.

This chain joins TRBV28 and TRBJ1-1; D remains unclear. This CDR3 region has 13 residues. The ends were cut back, 7 bases at V and 1 base at J, with 10 bases in the middle. CDR1 is MDHEN and CDR2 is SYDVKM in the germline V gene. CDR3 in amino acids: CASTPFKNTEAFF. For the CDR3, the DNA is TGTGCCAGCACCCCCTTTAAGAACACTGAAGCTTTCTTT.

This clonotype was seen many times. This chain joins TRBV10-1 and TRBJ2-5, with 9 positions matching TRBD1. The germline CDR1 and CDR2 sequences are WNHNN and SYGVQD (reference sequence). J gave up 4 bases and V 2 bases, and 5 bases lay outside the gene matches. This CDR3 contains 15 residues. This CDR3 reads CASSEGTGGRETQYF. Written as DNA, the CDR3 is TGCGCCAGCAGTGAGGGAACAGGGGGCCGAGAGACCCAGTACTTC.

The chain carries TRBV10-3 and TRBJ1-5; TRBD1 agrees at 10 bases. This CDR3 is built from 13 residues. Per the germline V gene, CDR1 is ENHRY and CDR2 is SYGVKD. The V and J ends lost 9 bases and 7 bases, in that order; junction bases with no gene match: 6. CDR3 in amino acids: CAMGQGNQQPQHF. The DNA of the CDR3 is TGTGCCATGGGACAGGGGAATCAGCAGCCCCAGCATTTT.

V gene TRBV7-9 combines with J gene TRBJ1-3, with TRBD1 identical over 10 bases. V was clipped by 5 bases and J by 7 bases; unmatched bases: 5. The CDR3 sequence is 14 residues long. Germline loops: CDR1 SEHNR, CDR2 FQNEAQ (reference sequence). As DNA, the CDR3 is TGTGCCAGCAGCCCGACGGGACAGGGGAACACCATATATTTT. Translating it yields CASSPTGQGNTIYF.

The chain recombines TRBV10-3 with TRBJ2-7, with 9 bases lining up with TRBD2. The CDR3 loop spans 14 amino acids. The germline CDR1 and CDR2 sequences are ENHRY and SYGVKD. Trimming cost V 7 bases and J 2 bases; bases outside gene matches: 6. In nucleotides, the CDR3 is TGTGCCATCACTTCCCTAGCGGGGACCTACGAGCAGTACTTC. Translation gives CAITSLAGTYEQYF.

The gene calls are TRBV12-3 or TRBV12-4 and TRBJ1-2; D perhaps matches TRBD1 (5 bases). V gave up 7 bases and J gave up 4 bases, with 16 bases separating them. The CDR3 is made up of 14 amino acids. The CDR3 spells CASNLRGVRYGYTF. CDR3 in DNA: TGTGCCAGCAATCTGCGGGGGGTCCGCTATGGCTACACCTTC.

This clonotype showed up many times. An end of the junction differs from the germline gene, which may be a read error. The chain recombines TRBV4-2 with TRBJ2-2; D remains unclear. The CDR3 is made up of 15 amino acids. In germline, CDR1 is LGHNA, CDR2 YNFKEQ. The CDR3 loop reads CASSQETLNAGELFF. The CDR3 nucleotides read TGTGCCAGCAGCCAAGAAACCTTGAACGCCGGGGAGCTGTTTTTT.

The rearrangement joins TRBV25-1 to TRBJ2-7; a weak D match, TRBD2 (5 bases). Germline V gives CDR1 MGHDK, CDR2 SYGVNS. CDR3 length: 18 residues. V lost 4 bases, J lost 3 bases, and 25 bases lay in between. The CDR3 DNA follows: TGTGCCAGCAGTGCTAGAGATCTTGCGGACTGGCGCCTCTACGAGCAGTACTTC. This codes for CASSARDLADWRLYEQYF.

This clonotype was recorded many times. The chain is built from TRBV25-1 and TRBJ2-5, with D possibly matching TRBD1 (6 bases). The germline V and J ends were trimmed by 1 base and 1 base, with 10 bases remaining between them. There are 15 residues in the CDR3. Germline CDR1 MGHDK, CDR2 SYGVNS. The CDR3 nucleotides are TGTGCCAGCAGTGAATTAGGACAGAGCCAAGAGACCCAGTACTTC. Translation: CASSELGQSQETQYF. Complete variable domain (other parts from reference TRBV25-1 and TRBJ2-5): EADIYQTPRYLVIGTGKKITLECSQTMGHDKMYWYQQDPGMELHLIHYSYGVNSTEKGDLSSESTVSRIRTEHFPLTLESARPSHTSQYLCASSELGQSQETQYFGPGTRLLVL.

This clonotype was found a few times. The chain has TRBV3-1 and TRBJ1-2; D remains unclear. Germline V gene data show CDR1 as LGHDT and CDR2 as YNNKEL (reference sequence). The CDR3 covers 15 residues. Trimming took off 0 bases at V and 3 bases at J, with 11 bases between the two ends. The CDR3 loop is CASSQDQASYYGYTF. The CDR3 DNA follows: TGTGCCAGCAGCCAAGATCAAGCGAGTTACTATGGCTACACCTTC. Full variable domain (outside the CDR3, taken from reference TRBV3-1 and TRBJ1-2): DTAVSQTPKYLVTQMGNDKSIKCEQNLGHDTMYWYKQDSKKFLKIMFSYNNKELIINETVPNRFSPKSPDKAHLNLHINSLELGDSAVYFCASSQDQASYYGYTFGSGTRLTVV.

CDR3 bases: TGTGCCACCAGCAGCACACCGGGACAGCGTTCCTACGAGCAGTACTTC. It codes for CATSSTPGQRSYEQYF. The rearrangement joins TRBV15 to TRBJ2-7, with 7 bases that match TRBD1. Germline V gene sequence: CDR1 LNHNV, CDR2 YYDKDF (reference sequence). CDR3 length: 16 amino acids. With 3 bases clipped from V and 1 base from J, the junction kept 9 bases outside the gene matches.

Regarding this clonotype: This clone may be a read error of a much larger clone one base away. V is TRBV7-9 and J is TRBJ1-1, with 9 positions matching TRBD1. With 7 bases clipped from V and 6 bases from J, the junction kept 9 bases outside the gene matches. Germline V gene sequence: CDR1 SEHNR, CDR2 FQNEAQ (reference sequence). The CDR3 covers 14 residues. The CDR3 loop reads CASTQTGGAAEAFF. The CDR3 DNA is TGTGCCAGCACCCAGACAGGGGGGGCCGCTGAAGCTTTCTTT.

There are a few counts of this clonotype. The chain carries TRBV11-2 and TRBJ1-5; D might be TRBD1 (6 bases). Germline values: CDR1 SGHAT, CDR2 FQNNGV. The V end was cut by 5 bases, the J end by 1 base, with 21 bases between. This CDR3 spans 18 amino acids. The CDR3 sequence is CASSQSGGGGRSNQPQHF. Written as DNA, the CDR3 is TGTGCCAGCAGCCAATCCGGGGGGGGCGGTCGGAGCAATCAGCCCCAGCATTTT.

In its sample, this clonotype was seen once. The chain recombines TRBV10-3 with TRBJ2-2, with a possible D match to TRBD1 (5 bases). The CDR3 spans 13 residues. V shed 4 bases and J shed 8 bases, with 11 bases lying between them. CDR1 is ENHRY and CDR2 is SYGVKD in the germline V gene. CDR3 coding DNA: TGTGCCATCAGTGTCCAGGGCGAAGGGGAGCTGTTTTTT. Translating it yields CAISVQGEGELFF.

This clonotype appeared a single time. It is likely a read error, because the conserved phenylalanine at the end of the CDR3 is missing. It is unclear where the CDR3 begins or ends on the DNA, so no DNA is shown, and the CDR3 is as TCRdb lists it. This sequence joins TRBV19 and TRBJ1-3. Germline V lookup: CDR1 LNHDA, CDR2 SQIVND (reference sequence). The CDR3 extends over 8 residues, inclusive of both ends. The CDR3 sequence: CASRTGLA.